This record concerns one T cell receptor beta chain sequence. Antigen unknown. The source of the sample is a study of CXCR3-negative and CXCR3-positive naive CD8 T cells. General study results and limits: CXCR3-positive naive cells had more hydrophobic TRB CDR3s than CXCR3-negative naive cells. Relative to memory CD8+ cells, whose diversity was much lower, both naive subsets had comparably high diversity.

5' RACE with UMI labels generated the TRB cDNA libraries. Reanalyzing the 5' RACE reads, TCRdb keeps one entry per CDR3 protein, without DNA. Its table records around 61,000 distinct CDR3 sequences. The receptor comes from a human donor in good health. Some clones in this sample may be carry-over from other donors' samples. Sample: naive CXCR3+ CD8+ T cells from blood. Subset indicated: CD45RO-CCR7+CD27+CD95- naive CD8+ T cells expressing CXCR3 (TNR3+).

The CDR3 reads CASSLGQKLFF. The chain links TRBV12-3 or TRBV12-4 to TRBJ1-4. The CDR3 is made up of 11 amino acids.